A single sample is the source of the 20 T cell receptor beta chains below, sequenced in a study of CD8 T cells in Susac syndrome. cDNA came from roughly 0.47 to 1 ug RNA primed by random hexamers. One entry per CDR3 protein, called by TCRdb with MiXCR from the immunoSEQ multiplex PCR reads. The sample consists of tens of thousands of distinct CDR3 sequences, around 94% of them appearing once. Sequenced input: CD8+ T cells from PBMCs. The source is a human donor in good health.

The chain recombines TRBV27 with TRBJ2-7, with 7 nucleotides matching TRBD1. The CDR3 consists of 14 residues. Per the germline V gene, CDR1 is MNHEY and CDR2 is SMNVEV (reference sequence). After removal of 5 bases from V and 2 bases from J, the junction contained 6 bases not matched to a gene. Here the CDR3 DNA reads TGTGCCAGCAGTCCGGTCGACAGGGCCTACGAGCAGTACTTC. Translating it yields CASSPVDRAYEQYF.

The CDR3 region has the DNA TGCGCCAGCAGCCAAGAAAGGGGGCAGGAGACCCAGTACTTC. It encodes CASSQERGQETQYF. The rearrangement links TRBV4-1 to TRBJ2-5; 7 nucleotides match TRBD1. The V segment lost 0 bases and the J segment 5 bases; nucleotides outside the gene matches: 3. The CDR3 extends over 14 amino acids. Germline V gene sequence: CDR1 MGHRA, CDR2 YSYEKL.

The chain is built from TRBV19 and TRBJ2-5; 10 positions agree with TRBD2. The CDR3 contains 14 residues. Germline trimming cut 6 bases from V and 5 bases from J; bases unmatched to any gene: 6. Germline assignment: CDR1 LNHDA and CDR2 SQIVND (reference sequence). The CDR3 DNA reads TGTGCCAGTAGAGAACTAGCGGGGCACGAGACCCAGTACTTC. It specifies CASRELAGHETQYF.

Remarks on this clonotype: Because it lacks the conserved phenylalanine or tryptophan at the end, this CDR3 is likely a read error. This chain joins TRBV7-9 and TRBJ1-1, with TRBD1 as a possible D gene (6 bases). Germline CDR1 and CDR2: SEHNR and FQNEAQ (reference sequence). Trimming took off 3 bases at V and 6 bases at J, with 8 bases between the two ends. The CDR3 loop spans 12 amino acids. CDR3 amino acids: CASSLGAAEAFL. As DNA, the CDR3 is TGTGCCAGCAGCTTGGGGGCAGCTGAAGCTTTCCTT.

In this sample, this clonotype turned up once. The V and J genes are TRBV4-1 and TRBJ2-3; possibly TRBD2 for D (5 bases). The CDR3 is 15 amino acids. V was trimmed by 0 bases and J by 6 bases, leaving 13 bases between them. Germline CDR1 and CDR2: MGHRA and YSYEKL. The CDR3 region is CASSQDPNRGDTQYF. In DNA form, the CDR3 reads TGCGCCAGCAGCCAAGACCCTAATAGAGGGGATACGCAGTATTTT.

The CDR3 loop reads CASSFVGSYEQYF. The DNA for the CDR3 is TGTGCCAGCAGCTTCGTCGGCTCCTACGAGCAGTACTTC. The rearrangement joins TRBV7-9 to TRBJ2-7; D is unclear. CDR1 and CDR2 (germline): SEHNR, FQNEAQ (reference sequence). The length of the CDR3 is 13 residues. The ends were cut back, 3 bases at V and 0 bases at J, with 6 bases in the middle.

V gene TRBV23-1 combines with J gene TRBJ1-1; possibly TRBD1 for D (6 bases). TRBV23-1 is known as an ORF, though its function is uncertain. Trimming cost V 4 bases and J 1 base, with 16 bases left between them. The CDR3 runs 16 residues. The CDR3 loop reads CASSPPPGHRNTEAFF. The CDR3, as DNA: TGCGCCAGCAGTCCACCTCCGGGACATAGGAACACTGAAGCTTTCTTT.

This clonotype was counted between two and nine times. This sequence joins TRBV27 and TRBJ1-2; TRBD1 might be the D (5 bases). The CDR3 contains 13 residues. The germline V and J ends were trimmed by 2 bases and 2 bases, with 6 bases remaining between them. CDR1 and CDR2 from the germline V gene are MNHEY and SMNVEV (reference sequence). CDR3 in amino acids: CASSLRGNYGYTF. CDR3 bases: TGTGCCAGCAGTTTACGGGGGAACTATGGCTACACCTTC.

This clonotype was seen only a few times. The chain is built from TRBV7-9 and TRBJ2-5; D is unclear. The ends were cut back, 5 bases at V and 4 bases at J, with 14 bases in the middle. CDR1 and CDR2 (germline): SEHNR, FQNEAQ (reference sequence). The CDR3 runs 14 residues. CDR3 bases: TGTGCCAGCAGCCTGTTAGGATTACGAGAGACCCAGTACTTC. It is translated as CASSLLGLRETQYF.

V and J are TRBV12-3 or TRBV12-4 and TRBJ1-3; a possible D gene is TRBD1 (6 bases). This CDR3 has 15 amino acids. V was trimmed by 6 bases and J by 4 bases, leaving 16 bases between them. The CDR3 coding sequence is TGTGCCAGCAGCTTACAAGGGGGTTCAGGAAACACCATATATTTT. As protein: CASSLQGGSGNTIYF.

This chain connects TRBV19 to TRBJ2-7; TRBD1 agrees at 7 bases. V was pared by 2 bases and J by 5 bases, with 9 bases of the junction left unmatched. This CDR3 comprises 15 residues. Per the germline V gene, CDR1 is LNHDA and CDR2 is SQIVND (reference sequence). CDR3 sequence: CASSIKGGADNEQYF. As DNA, the CDR3 is TGTGCCAGTAGTATAAAAGGGGGCGCCGATAACGAGCAGTACTTC.

This sequence joins TRBV12-5 and TRBJ2-2; the D is unclear. Trimming cost V 5 bases and J 8 bases, with 12 bases left between them. The CDR3 extends over 13 amino acids. Germline values: CDR1 LGHNT, CDR2 FRNRAP. The CDR3 spells CASGPPGLGELFF. The CDR3, as DNA: TGTGCTAGTGGTCCACCCGGATTGGGGGAGCTGTTTTTT.

The J gene is TRBJ2-7, the V gene TRBV19; 9 bases align to TRBD1. With 5 bases clipped from V and 3 bases from J, the junction kept 5 bases outside the gene matches. CDR3 length equals 14 residues. Germline-derived CDR1 and CDR2 are LNHDA and SQIVND (reference sequence). The DNA of the CDR3 is TGTGCCAGTAGTTGGGACAGGGAGGACTACGAGCAGTACTTC. Its protein is CASSWDREDYEQYF. Combining the CDR3 with reference TRBV19 and TRBJ2-7 gives the whole variable domain DGGITQSPKYLFRKEGQNVTLSCEQNLNHDAMYWYRQDPGQGLRLIYYSQIVNDFQKGDIAEGYSVSREKKESFPLTVTSAQKNPTAFYLCASSWDREDYEQYFGPGTRLTVT.

The rearrangement uses TRBV11-2 and TRBJ1-3, with 7 bases lining up with TRBD1. Per the germline V gene, CDR1 is SGHAT and CDR2 is FQNNGV. V lost 5 bases to trimming and J lost 0 bases; unmatched junction nucleotides: 4. CDR3 length: 15 amino acids. In nucleotides, the CDR3 is TGTGCCAGCAGCCGTGACAGGGCCTCTGGAAACACCATATATTTT. It translates to CASSRDRASGNTIYF.

This rearrangement joins TRBV20-1 to TRBJ2-7; D is unclear. The germline V gene has CDR1 DFQATT and CDR2 SNEGSKA (reference sequence). This CDR3 contains 16 residues. Trimming cost V 1 base and J 2 bases, with 18 bases left between them. The CDR3 nucleotides read TGCAGTGCTAGAGGAAGGTCCGCCCGGACGGCCTACGAGCAGTACTTC. Its translation is CSARGRSARTAYEQYF.

The chain employs TRBV7-9 and TRBJ2-1; D is perhaps TRBD2 (6 bases). This CDR3 is 15 amino acids long. CDR1 SEHNR and CDR2 FQNEAQ come from the germline V gene (reference sequence). V was clipped by 1 base and J by 5 bases, with 12 bases between them. CDR3 protein: CASSLVALAHNEQFF. The CDR3 DNA is TGTGCCAGCAGCTTAGTGGCACTAGCCCACAATGAGCAGTTCTTC.

The chain joins TRBV4-1 to TRBJ1-3, with D perhaps matching TRBD1 (5 bases). V was cut by 0 bases and J by 0 bases, with 6 bases left in between. CDR1 and CDR2 (germline): MGHRA, YSYEKL. This CDR3 is 15 amino acids long. The CDR3 loop is CASSQEDSSGNTIYF. Written as DNA, the CDR3 is TGCGCCAGCAGCCAAGAAGACAGCTCTGGAAACACCATATATTTT.

The V gene is TRBV10-3, the J gene TRBJ2-7, with D possibly matching TRBD1 (5 bases). CDR1 ENHRY and CDR2 SYGVKD come from the germline V gene. V was clipped by 2 bases and J by 4 bases, with 12 bases between them. The CDR3 runs 14 residues. The CDR3 spells CAISEQGLGYEQYF. The CDR3 DNA sequence: TGTGCCATCAGTGAGCAGGGATTGGGGTACGAGCAGTACTTC.

The CDR3 nucleotides are TGTGCCAGTAGTTTCGACAACCGTGAAGCTTTCTTT. This translates into CASSFDNREAFF. This chain links TRBV19 with TRBJ1-1, with no clear D. The CDR3 is made up of 12 amino acids. The ends were cut back, 5 bases at V and 7 bases at J, with 11 bases in the middle. Germline-derived CDR1 and CDR2 are LNHDA and SQIVND (reference sequence).

The chain combines TRBV19 with TRBJ2-7; no reliable D call. This CDR3 is 13 amino acids long. CDR1 and CDR2 from the germline V gene are LNHDA and SQIVND (reference sequence). The V and J ends lost 3 bases and 2 bases respectively, with 8 bases between them. The CDR3 loop reads CASSMRSPYEQYF. CDR3 DNA: TGTGCCAGTAGTATGAGAAGTCCCTACGAGCAGTACTTC. The whole variable domain, filled in from reference TRBV19 and TRBJ2-7, reads DGGITQSPKYLFRKEGQNVTLSCEQNLNHDAMYWYRQDPGQGLRLIYYSQIVNDFQKGDIAEGYSVSREKKESFPLTVTSAQKNPTAFYLCASSMRSPYEQYFGPGTRLTVT.